What follows is one TCR beta chain and its context. The sample carries other DNA sequences with the same CDR3. Using immunoSEQ multiplex PCR, the repertoire was profiled, and TCRdb retains in-frame clones only, with some absent. The table lists more than 150,000 clones, 85% to 90% of them singletons. The sample originates from a study of T cell responses to AZD1222 COVID-19 vaccine. The germline V gene has CDR1 MDHEN and CDR2 SYDVKM. V trimming: 5 bases; J trimming: 2 bases; junction bases outside the gene matches: 5. There are 15 residues in the CDR3. The V call is TRBV28, the J call TRBJ2-1; 8 nucleotides match TRBD2. This clonotype was obtained from an adult who received the AZD1222 COVID-19 vaccine. Sequenced material: peripheral blood, taken 28 days after the second AZD1222 dose. This chain's CDR3 is CASSLTSVTYNEQFF. Here the CDR3 DNA reads TGTGCCAGCAGTCTGACTAGCGTTACCTACAATGAGCAGTTCTTC.